The 20 T cell receptor beta chains given below trace back to one sample, sequenced in a study of blood T cell repertoires in COVID-19. Only in-frame clones appear in the TCRdb table, and some are missing; sequencing was by immunoSEQ multiplex PCR. The sample lists a few hundred thousand clones; about nine tenths were seen once. Sequenced: peripheral blood. The receptors come from a woman younger than 45 with active or convalescent COVID-19.

V and J are TRBV5-1 and TRBJ1-3; D perhaps matches TRBD1 (5 bases). Trimming removed 4 bases from V and 0 bases from J, with 11 bases in between. The germline gives CDR1 SGHRS, CDR2 YFSETQ. The CDR3 spans 15 residues. DNA for the CDR3: TGCGCCAGCAGCGTATCCGGGGGCTCTGGAAACACCATATATTTT. Its translation is CASSVSGGSGNTIYF. Full variable domain (outside the CDR3, taken from reference TRBV5-1 and TRBJ1-3): KAGVTQTPRYLIKTRGQQVTLSCSPISGHRSVSWYQQTPGQGLQFLFEYFSETQRNKGNFPGRFSGRQFSNSRSEMNVSTLELGDSALYLCASSVSGGSGNTIYFGEGSWLTVV.

V is TRBV28 and J is TRBJ2-3; 13 positions match TRBD2. The length of the CDR3 is 14 residues. V shed 6 bases and J 4 bases; nucleotides not matched to a gene: 1. Germline V CDR1 and CDR2: MDHEN, SYDVKM. CDR3: CASSGTSGADTQYF. The CDR3 nucleotides are TGTGCCAGCAGCGGGACTAGCGGGGCAGATACGCAGTATTTT.

V gene TRBV9 combines with J gene TRBJ1-2; D unclear. Germline CDR1 reads SGDLS; CDR2 reads YYNGEE. Trimming removed 3 bases from V and 0 bases from J, with 12 bases in between. This CDR3 is 15 amino acids long. CDR3 DNA: TGTGCCAGCAGCGGGGGAGAGGGCCCTAACTATGGCTACACCTTC. It is translated as CASSGGEGPNYGYTF.

J is TRBJ2-5 and V is TRBV29-1, with 7 bases fitting TRBD2. The J segment lost 2 bases and the V segment lost 4 bases, leaving 7 bases of the junction unmatched. This CDR3 has 14 residues. Germline V CDR1 and CDR2: SQVTM, ANQGSEA. The CDR3 coding sequence is TGCAGCGTTGGTCTGGCGGGGGTACAAGAGACCCAGTACTTC. The encoded protein is CSVGLAGVQETQYF.

The chain has TRBV4-3 and TRBJ2-2, with D maybe TRBD1 (6 bases). This CDR3 is built from 14 residues. V gave up 6 bases and J gave up 0 bases, with 8 bases separating them. CDR1 and CDR2 (germline): LGHNA, YSLEER. CDR3 amino acids: CASSGQPNTGELFF. The DNA for the CDR3 is TGCGCCAGCAGTGGACAGCCGAACACCGGGGAGCTGTTTTTT.

The chain has TRBV5-1 and TRBJ1-6; TRBD1 matches 9 bases. V lost 4 bases, J lost 5 bases, and 4 bases stayed unmatched. This CDR3 region has 15 residues. Germline-derived CDR1 and CDR2 are SGHRS and YFSETQ. CDR3 sequence (DNA): TGCGCCAGCAGCCCTGGGGACAGGGATAATTCACCCCTCCACTTT. It specifies CASSPGDRDNSPLHF. Supplemented by reference TRBV5-1 and TRBJ1-6, the full variable domain reads KAGVTQTPRYLIKTRGQQVTLSCSPISGHRSVSWYQQTPGQGLQFLFEYFSETQRNKGNFPGRFSGRQFSNSRSEMNVSTLELGDSALYLCASSPGDRDNSPLHFGNGTRLTVT.

This sequence joins TRBV4-1 and TRBJ1-6; TRBD1 is a possible D gene (6 bases). Trimming cost V 3 bases and J 7 bases, with 19 bases left between them. The CDR3 extends over 17 amino acids. The germline gives CDR1 MGHRA, CDR2 YSYEKL. The chain's CDR3 is CASSQMPQRGGNSPLHF. CDR3 nucleotides: TGCGCCAGCAGCCAGATGCCCCAGCGAGGGGGAAATTCACCCCTCCACTTT.

The chain's CDR3 is CASSPRSELVNNSPLHF. The CDR3, as DNA: TGTGCCAGCAGTCCACGGAGCGAGTTAGTTAATAATTCACCCCTCCACTTT. V and J are TRBV27 and TRBJ1-6; D unclear. Trimming cost V 5 bases and J 5 bases, with 19 bases left between them. The CDR3 runs to 17 residues. The germline CDR1 and CDR2 sequences are MNHEY and SMNVEV (reference sequence).

A word on this clone: One end of the junction fails to match germline, which may point to a read error. The chain is built from TRBV13 and TRBJ2-1, with 10 bases fitting TRBD2. This CDR3 region has 15 residues. Germline V lookup: CDR1 PRHDT, CDR2 FYEKMQ (reference sequence). CDR3 amino acids: CASTLRTSGYNEQFF. Written as DNA, the CDR3 is TGTGCCAGCACCTTAAGGACTAGCGGATACAATGAGCAGTTCTTC.

The rearrangement uses TRBV3-1 (or the pseudogene TRBV3-2) and TRBJ2-2; D possibly corresponds to TRBD2 (5 bases). Trimming shortened V by 4 bases and J by 6 bases, and 15 bases separated the two germline ends. Germline V gene data show CDR1 as LGHDT and CDR2 as YNNKEL (reference sequence). CDR3 length equals 15 residues. CDR3 amino acids: CASSLPRDSPGELFF. In DNA form, the CDR3 reads TGTGCCAGCAGCCTACCTCGGGATAGCCCCGGGGAGCTGTTTTTT.

V and J are TRBV3-1 (or the pseudogene TRBV3-2) and TRBJ2-2; D gene ambiguous. V was cut by 0 bases and J by 5 bases, with 16 bases left in between. The CDR3 contains 17 residues. From germline, CDR1 is LGHDT and CDR2 YNNKEL (reference sequence). Here the CDR3 DNA reads TGTGCCAGCAGCCAAGATCTTTTCTCGGGTGGAACCGGGGAGCTGTTTTTT. It yields the protein CASSQDLFSGGTGELFF.

The chain combines TRBV5-1 with TRBJ2-2; TRBD1 aligns across 9 bases. With V trimmed by 6 bases and J by 3 bases, 6 bases remained unmatched. CDR3 length equals 15 residues. CDR1 and CDR2 (germline): SGHRS, YFSETQ. In DNA form, the CDR3 reads TGCGCCAGCACCCGGGACAGGGTATACACCGGGGAGCTGTTTTTT. Translated: CASTRDRVYTGELFF. The entire variable domain, with the rest obtained from reference TRBV5-1 and TRBJ2-2, is as follows: KAGVTQTPRYLIKTRGQQVTLSCSPISGHRSVSWYQQTPGQGLQFLFEYFSETQRNKGNFPGRFSGRQFSNSRSEMNVSTLELGDSALYLCASTRDRVYTGELFFGEGSRLTVL.

CDR3 protein: CAISESLGQGVGQPQHF. In nucleotides, the CDR3 is TGTGCCATCAGTGAAAGCCTGGGACAGGGGGTTGGCCAGCCCCAGCATTTT. This chain uses TRBV10-3 with TRBJ1-5; 11 bases are a match to TRBD1. J was trimmed by 7 bases and V by 3 bases; bases with no gene match: 11. CDR3 length: 17 residues. Germline-derived CDR1 and CDR2 are ENHRY and SYGVKD.

J is TRBJ2-5 and V is TRBV20-1; D ambiguous. Trimming cost V 8 bases and J 2 bases, with 9 bases left between them. The CDR3 extends over 11 amino acids. Germline CDR1 DFQATT, CDR2 SNEGSKA (reference sequence). As DNA, the CDR3 is TGCAGTCCATCTGCGCAAGAGACCCAGTACTTC. Its translation is CSPSAQETQYF.

The V and J genes are TRBV21-1 and TRBJ2-2; the table's D call TRBD1 went unverified against the DNA. TRBV21-1 is an annotated pseudogene. This CDR3 comprises 16 residues. The CDR3 nucleotides are TGTGCCAGCAGCGCCTCACGACAGGGGGACACCGGGGAGCTGTTTTTT. Its protein product is CASSASRQGDTGELFF.

This chain links TRBV5-1 with TRBJ2-1; D call uncertain. Germline V gives CDR1 SGHRS, CDR2 YFSETQ. Trimming pared 0 bases from V and 4 bases from J, leaving 8 bases between. CDR3 length equals 14 residues. The CDR3 coding sequence is TGCGCCAGCAGCTTGGCTCAGACTTACAATGAGCAGTTCTTC. Amino acid sequence: CASSLAQTYNEQFF.

This rearrangement joins TRBV6-2 or TRBV6-3 to TRBJ1-6; TRBD1 might be the D (6 bases). This CDR3 is built from 13 residues. CDR1 and CDR2 (germline): MNHEY, SVGEGT. The V end lost 5 bases, the J end lost 12 bases, and 14 bases lay between the germline ends. The CDR3 sequence: CASSGDILVPLHF. CDR3 sequence (DNA): TGTGCCAGCAGTGGGGACATTTTGGTACCCCTCCACTTT.

The rearrangement links TRBV5-1 to TRBJ1-2; D gene uncertain. With 8 bases removed from V and 4 bases from J, the gap between germline ends came to 18 bases. The CDR3 contains 14 residues. Germline CDR1 SGHRS, CDR2 YFSETQ. CDR3 sequence: CASREGISIYGYTF. CDR3 nucleotide sequence: TGCGCCAGTCGCGAGGGCATCTCCATCTATGGCTACACCTTC.

In its sample, this clone was seen once. This rearrangement joins TRBV30 to TRBJ1-3; D ambiguous. Trimming stripped 3 bases from V and 0 bases from J, with 6 bases between. The CDR3 runs 13 residues. Germline values: CDR1 GTSNPN, CDR2 SVGIG (reference sequence). CDR3 region: CAWRQSSGNTIYF. In DNA form, the CDR3 reads TGTGCCTGGAGACAGAGCTCTGGAAACACCATATATTTT.

As regards this clone: The sample holds other DNA sequences that translate to the same CDR3. This chain uses TRBV5-6 with TRBJ2-5; 12 nucleotides line up with TRBD1. Looked up from germline, CDR1 is SGHDT and CDR2 is YYEEEE. V dropped 3 bases and J dropped 4; count of bases not matched to a gene: 4. This CDR3 spans 15 amino acids. The CDR3 coding sequence is TGTGCCAGCAGCTCGGGGACAGGGGGCGGAGAGACCCAGTACTTC. This sequence encodes CASSSGTGGGETQYF.